These 3 T cell receptor beta chains were all obtained from the same sample, sequenced in a study of T-cell reconstitution after alpha-beta-depleted transplantation in children. TCRbeta library preparation incorporated unique molecular identifiers. TCRdb itself ran the PCR reads through MiXCR, one entry per CDR3 protein. The profile covers approximately 500,000 distinct CDR3 sequences, with under 12% appearing a single time and around 2% taken by the ten largest. Material: PBMCs, obtained before TCRalphabeta/CD19-depleted stem cell transplant. Receptors were obtained from a child aged 2-15 years with inherited bone marrow failure, due to receive a stem cell transplant.

On this clonotype: A much larger clonotype is one base distant, so this may be a read error. V is TRBV5-1 and J is TRBJ2-3; 7 positions agree with TRBD2. The germline V gene has CDR1 SGHRS and CDR2 YFSETQ. The ends lost 6 bases at V and 5 bases at J; junction bases unmatched: 9. The CDR3 spans 14 residues. CDR3 protein: CASNIGRAGDTQYF. In DNA form, the CDR3 reads TGCGCCAGCAATATTGGGAGGGCAGGAGATACGCAGTATTTT.

This clonotype has at least ten counts. The chain links TRBV5-1 to TRBJ2-1; D gene uncertain. CDR3 length: 16 amino acids. The V end was cut by 0 bases, the J end by 5 bases, with 15 bases between. Looked up from germline, CDR1 is SGHRS and CDR2 is YFSETQ. The CDR3: CASSLAMTSANNEQFF. Here the CDR3 DNA reads TGCGCCAGCAGCTTGGCTATGACCAGCGCAAACAATGAGCAGTTCTTC.

This clonotype was found many times. The chain employs TRBV4-2 and TRBJ2-2; TRBD2 aligns across 14 bases. After removal of 4 bases from V and 5 bases from J, the junction contained 6 bases not matched to a gene. The CDR3 runs 17 residues. Germline loops: CDR1 LGHNA, CDR2 YNFKEQ. In DNA form, the CDR3 reads TGTGCCAGCAGCCTATCGGGACTAGCGGGAGAAACCGGGGAGCTGTTTTTT. It codes for CASSLSGLAGETGELFF.